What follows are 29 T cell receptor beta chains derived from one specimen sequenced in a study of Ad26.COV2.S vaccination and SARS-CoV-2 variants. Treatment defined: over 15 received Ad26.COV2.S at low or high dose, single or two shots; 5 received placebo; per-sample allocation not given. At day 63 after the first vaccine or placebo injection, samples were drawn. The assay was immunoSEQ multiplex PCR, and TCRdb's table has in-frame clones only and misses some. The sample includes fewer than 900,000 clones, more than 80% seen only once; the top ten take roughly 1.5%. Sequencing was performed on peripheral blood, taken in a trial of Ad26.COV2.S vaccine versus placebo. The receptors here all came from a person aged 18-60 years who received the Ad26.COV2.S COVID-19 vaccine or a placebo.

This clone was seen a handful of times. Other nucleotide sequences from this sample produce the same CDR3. CDR3 in amino acids: CASSLGGPGNTIYF. The CDR3 DNA is TGCGCCAGCAGCTTGGGGGGGCCTGGAAACACCATATATTTT. J is TRBJ1-3 and V is TRBV5-1; possible D gene TRBD1, 6 bases. Germline lookup yields CDR1 SGHRS and CDR2 YFSETQ. The germline V and J ends were trimmed by 0 bases and 2 bases, with 6 bases remaining between them. There are 14 residues in the CDR3.

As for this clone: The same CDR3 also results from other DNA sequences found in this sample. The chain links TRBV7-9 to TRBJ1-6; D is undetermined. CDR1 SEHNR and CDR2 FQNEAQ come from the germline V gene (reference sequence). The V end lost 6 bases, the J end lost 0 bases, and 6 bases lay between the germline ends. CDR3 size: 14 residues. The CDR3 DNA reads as TGTGCCAGCAGTTCTAGCTCCTATAATTCACCCCTCCACTTT. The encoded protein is CASSSSSYNSPLHF. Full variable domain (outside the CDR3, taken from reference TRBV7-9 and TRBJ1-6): DTGVSQNPRHKITKRGQNVTFRCDPISEHNRLYWYRQTLGQGPEFLTYFQNEAQLEKSRLLSDRFSAERPKGSFSTLEIQRTEQGDSAMYLCASSSSSYNSPLHFGNGTRLTVT.

The DNA of the CDR3 is TGTGCCAGCAACGGTGGGGGGTCCCAAGAGACCCAGTACTTC. It yields the protein CASNGGGSQETQYF. The chain is built from TRBV9 and TRBJ2-5; weak D call: TRBD2 (6 bases). Germline V CDR1 and CDR2: SGDLS, YYNGEE. V lost 6 bases and J 1 base, leaving 13 bases between the germline ends. This CDR3 region has 14 residues.

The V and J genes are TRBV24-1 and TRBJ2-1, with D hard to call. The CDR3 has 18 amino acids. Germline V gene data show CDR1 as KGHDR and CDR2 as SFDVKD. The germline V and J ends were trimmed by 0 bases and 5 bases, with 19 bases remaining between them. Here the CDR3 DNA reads TGTGCCACCAGTGATTTGCGCGGATCCTCTAGAGGAGACAATGAGCAGTTCTTC. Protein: CATSDLRGSSRGDNEQFF.

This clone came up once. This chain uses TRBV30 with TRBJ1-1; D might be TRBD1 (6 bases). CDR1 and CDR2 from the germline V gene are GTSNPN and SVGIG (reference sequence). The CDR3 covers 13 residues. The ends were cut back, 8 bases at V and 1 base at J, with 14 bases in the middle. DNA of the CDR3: TGTGCCCACAAAAAGACAGGGAACACTGAAGCTTTCTTT. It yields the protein CAHKKTGNTEAFF.

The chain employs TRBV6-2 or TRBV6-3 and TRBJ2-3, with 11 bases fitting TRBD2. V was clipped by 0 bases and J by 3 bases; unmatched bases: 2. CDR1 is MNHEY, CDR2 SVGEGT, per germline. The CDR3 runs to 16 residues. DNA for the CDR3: TGTGCCAGCAGTTACTCGGTAGCGGGGGGGACAGATACGCAGTATTTT. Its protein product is CASSYSVAGGTDTQYF.

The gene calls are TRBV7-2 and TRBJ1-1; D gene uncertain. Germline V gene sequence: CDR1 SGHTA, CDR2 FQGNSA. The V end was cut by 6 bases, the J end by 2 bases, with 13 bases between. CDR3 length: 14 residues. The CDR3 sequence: CASSRLRGNTEAFF. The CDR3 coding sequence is TGTGCCAGCAGTCGACTCCGGGGAAACACTGAAGCTTTCTTT. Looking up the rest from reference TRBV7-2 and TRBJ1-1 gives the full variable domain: GAGVSQSPSNKVTEKGKDVELRCDPISGHTALYWYRQSLGQGLEFLIYFQGNSAPDKSGLPSDRFSAERTGGSVSTLTIQRTQQEDSAVYLCASSRLRGNTEAFFGQGTRLTVV.

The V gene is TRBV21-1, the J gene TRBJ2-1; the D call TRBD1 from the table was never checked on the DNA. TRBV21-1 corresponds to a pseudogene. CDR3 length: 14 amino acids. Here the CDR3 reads CASRGASSYNEQFF. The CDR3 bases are TGTGCCAGCAGGGGGGCCTCCTCCTACAATGAGCAGTTCTTC.

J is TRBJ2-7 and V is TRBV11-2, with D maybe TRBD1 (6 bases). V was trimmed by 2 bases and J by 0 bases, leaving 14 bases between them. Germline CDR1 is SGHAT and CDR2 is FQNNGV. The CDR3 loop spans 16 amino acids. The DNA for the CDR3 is TGTGCCAGCAGCTTAATCTGGGGGCAAAGCTCCTACGAGCAGTACTTC. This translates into CASSLIWGQSSYEQYF.

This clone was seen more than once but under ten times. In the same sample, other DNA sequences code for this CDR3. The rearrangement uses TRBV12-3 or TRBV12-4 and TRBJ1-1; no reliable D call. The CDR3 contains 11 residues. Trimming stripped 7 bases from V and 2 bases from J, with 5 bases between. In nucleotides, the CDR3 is TGTGCCAGCATCCTAAACACTGAAGCTTTCTTT. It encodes CASILNTEAFF.

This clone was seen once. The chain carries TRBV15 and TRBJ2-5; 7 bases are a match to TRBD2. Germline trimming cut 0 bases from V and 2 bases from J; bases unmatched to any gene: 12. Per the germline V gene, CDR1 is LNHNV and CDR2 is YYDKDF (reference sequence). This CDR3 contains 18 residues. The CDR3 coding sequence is TGTGCCACCAGCAGAGATAAACGGGCTAGCGGATTTCAAGAGACCCAGTACTTC. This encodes CATSRDKRASGFQETQYF.

CDR3 coding DNA: TGCAGCGTTGTATGGCGGGAGGGCCGAACAGGGCAGTACTTC. Protein product: CSVVWREGRTGQYF. The V and J genes are TRBV29-1 and TRBJ2-7; 9 nucleotides align to TRBD2. J was trimmed by 9 bases and V by 4 bases; bases with no gene match: 13. There are 14 residues in the CDR3. Germline lookup yields CDR1 SQVTM and CDR2 ANQGSEA.

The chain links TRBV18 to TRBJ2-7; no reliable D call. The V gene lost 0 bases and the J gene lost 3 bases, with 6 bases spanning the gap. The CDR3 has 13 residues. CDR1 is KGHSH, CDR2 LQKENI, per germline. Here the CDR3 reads CASSPPGFYEQYF. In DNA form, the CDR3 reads TGTGCCAGCTCACCACCGGGGTTCTACGAGCAGTACTTC. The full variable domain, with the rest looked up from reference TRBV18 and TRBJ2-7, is NAGVMQNPRHLVRRRGQEARLRCSPMKGHSHVYWYRQLPEEGLKFMVYLQKENIIDESGMPKERFSAEFPKEGPSILRIQQVVRGDSAAYFCASSPPGFYEQYFGPGTRLTVT.

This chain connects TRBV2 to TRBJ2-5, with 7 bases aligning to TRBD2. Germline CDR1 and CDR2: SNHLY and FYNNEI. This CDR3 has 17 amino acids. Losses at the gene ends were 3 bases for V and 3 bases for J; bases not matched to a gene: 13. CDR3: CASSDPLLLLAEETQYF. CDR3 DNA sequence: TGTGCCAGCAGTGACCCTCTTCTCTTGCTAGCGGAAGAGACCCAGTACTTC.

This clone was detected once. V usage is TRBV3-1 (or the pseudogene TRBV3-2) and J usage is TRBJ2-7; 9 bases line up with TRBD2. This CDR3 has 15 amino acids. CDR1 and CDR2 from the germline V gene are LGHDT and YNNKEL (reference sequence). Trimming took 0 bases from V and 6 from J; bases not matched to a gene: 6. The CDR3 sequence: CASSQDPLAGREQYF. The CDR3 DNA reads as TGTGCCAGCAGCCAAGATCCCCTAGCGGGACGCGAGCAGTACTTC.

CDR3 amino acids: CASSTYNEQFF. The DNA for the CDR3 is TGTGCCAGCAGCACCTACAATGAGCAGTTCTTC. The chain couples TRBV12-3 or TRBV12-4 to TRBJ2-1; no reliable D call. The CDR3 has 11 residues. V lost 6 bases, J lost 2 bases, and 2 bases lay in between.

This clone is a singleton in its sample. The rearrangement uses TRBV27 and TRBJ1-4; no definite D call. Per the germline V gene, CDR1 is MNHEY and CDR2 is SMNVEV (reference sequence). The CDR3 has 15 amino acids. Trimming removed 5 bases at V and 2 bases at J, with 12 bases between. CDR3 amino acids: CASSREPTTNEKLFF. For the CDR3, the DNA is TGTGCCAGCAGTAGGGAGCCGACGACTAATGAAAAACTGTTTTTT.

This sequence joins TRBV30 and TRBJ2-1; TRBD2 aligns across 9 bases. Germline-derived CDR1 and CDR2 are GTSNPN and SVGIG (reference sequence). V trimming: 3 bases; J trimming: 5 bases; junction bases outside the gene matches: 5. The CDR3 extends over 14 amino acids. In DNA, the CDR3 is TGTGCCTGGAGGGCTAGCGGGGCCAACAATGAGCAGTTCTTC. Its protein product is CAWRASGANNEQFF.

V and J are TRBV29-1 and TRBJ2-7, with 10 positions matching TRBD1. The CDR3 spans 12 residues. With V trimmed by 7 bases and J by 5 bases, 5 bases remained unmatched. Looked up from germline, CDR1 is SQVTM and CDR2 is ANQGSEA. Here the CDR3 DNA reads TGCAGCGCACGACAGGGGGCAGACGAGCAGTACTTC. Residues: CSARQGADEQYF.

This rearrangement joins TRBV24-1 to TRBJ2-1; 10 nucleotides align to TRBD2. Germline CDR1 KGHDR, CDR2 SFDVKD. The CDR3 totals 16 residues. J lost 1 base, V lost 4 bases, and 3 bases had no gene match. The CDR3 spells CATSDLAGESYNEQFF. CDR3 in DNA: TGTGCCACCAGTGACCTAGCGGGAGAATCCTACAATGAGCAGTTCTTC.

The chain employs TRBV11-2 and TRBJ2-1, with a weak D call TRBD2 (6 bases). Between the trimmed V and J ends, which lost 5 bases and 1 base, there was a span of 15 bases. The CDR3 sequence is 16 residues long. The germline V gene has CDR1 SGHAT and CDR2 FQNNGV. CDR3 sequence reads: CASSPWGVESYNEQFF. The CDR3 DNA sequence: TGTGCCAGCAGCCCTTGGGGGGTAGAATCCTACAATGAGCAGTTCTTC.

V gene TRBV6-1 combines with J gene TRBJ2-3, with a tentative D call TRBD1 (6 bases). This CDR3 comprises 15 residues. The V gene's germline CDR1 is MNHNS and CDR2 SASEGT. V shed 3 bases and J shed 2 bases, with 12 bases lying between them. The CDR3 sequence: CASSEGQGFTDTQYF. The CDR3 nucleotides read TGTGCCAGCAGTGAGGGACAAGGGTTCACAGATACGCAGTATTTT.

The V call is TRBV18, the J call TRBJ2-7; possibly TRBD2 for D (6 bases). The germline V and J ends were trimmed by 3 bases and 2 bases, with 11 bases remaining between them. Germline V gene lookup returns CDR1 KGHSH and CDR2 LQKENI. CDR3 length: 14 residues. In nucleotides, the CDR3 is TGTGCCAGCTCACCCCAGGAGGGGCCCTACGAGCAGTACTTC. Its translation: CASSPQEGPYEQYF. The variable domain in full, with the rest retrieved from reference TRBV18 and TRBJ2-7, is NAGVMQNPRHLVRRRGQEARLRCSPMKGHSHVYWYRQLPEEGLKFMVYLQKENIIDESGMPKERFSAEFPKEGPSILRIQQVVRGDSAAYFCASSPQEGPYEQYFGPGTRLTVT.

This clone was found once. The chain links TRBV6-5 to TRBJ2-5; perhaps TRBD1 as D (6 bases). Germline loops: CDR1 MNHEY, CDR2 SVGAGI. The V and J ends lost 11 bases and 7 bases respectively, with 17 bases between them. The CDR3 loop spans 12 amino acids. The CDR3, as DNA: TGTGCCGCAACAGGGTATTTTGGGACCCAGTACTTC. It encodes CAATGYFGTQYF.

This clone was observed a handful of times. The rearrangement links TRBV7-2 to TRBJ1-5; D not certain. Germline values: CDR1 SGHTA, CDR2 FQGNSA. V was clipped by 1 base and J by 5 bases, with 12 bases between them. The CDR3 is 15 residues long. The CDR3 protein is CASSLGGVGYQPQHF. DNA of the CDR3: TGTGCCAGCAGCTTAGGGGGTGTCGGCTATCAGCCCCAGCATTTT. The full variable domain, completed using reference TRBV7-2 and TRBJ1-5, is GAGVSQSPSNKVTEKGKDVELRCDPISGHTALYWYRQSLGQGLEFLIYFQGNSAPDKSGLPSDRFSAERTGGSVSTLTIQRTQQEDSAVYLCASSLGGVGYQPQHFGDGTRLSIL.

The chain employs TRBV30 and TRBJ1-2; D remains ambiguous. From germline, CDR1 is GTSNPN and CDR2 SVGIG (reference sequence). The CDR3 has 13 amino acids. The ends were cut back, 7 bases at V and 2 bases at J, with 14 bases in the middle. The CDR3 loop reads CAFDQTSNYGYTF. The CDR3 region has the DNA TGTGCCTTCGACCAAACATCGAACTATGGCTACACCTTC.

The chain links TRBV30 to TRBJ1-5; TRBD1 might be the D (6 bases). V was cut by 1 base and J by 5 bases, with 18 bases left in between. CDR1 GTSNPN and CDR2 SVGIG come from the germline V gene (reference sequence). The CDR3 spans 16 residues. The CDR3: CAWSATKADRYQPQHF. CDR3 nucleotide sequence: TGTGCCTGGAGTGCAACGAAAGCGGACAGATATCAGCCCCAGCATTTT.

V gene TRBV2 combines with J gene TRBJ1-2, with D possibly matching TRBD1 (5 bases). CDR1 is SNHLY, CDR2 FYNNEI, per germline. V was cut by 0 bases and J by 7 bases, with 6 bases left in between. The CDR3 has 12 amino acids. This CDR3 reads CASSEARGGYTF. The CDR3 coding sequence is TGTGCCAGCAGTGAAGCAAGGGGTGGCTACACCTTC.

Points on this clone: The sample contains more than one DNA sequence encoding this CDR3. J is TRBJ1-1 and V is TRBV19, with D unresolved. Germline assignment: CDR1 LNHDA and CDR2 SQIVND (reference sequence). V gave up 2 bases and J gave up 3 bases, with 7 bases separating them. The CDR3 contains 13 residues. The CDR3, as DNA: TGTGCCAGTAGTATATCCGGTTACACTGAAGCTTTCTTT. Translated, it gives CASSISGYTEAFF.